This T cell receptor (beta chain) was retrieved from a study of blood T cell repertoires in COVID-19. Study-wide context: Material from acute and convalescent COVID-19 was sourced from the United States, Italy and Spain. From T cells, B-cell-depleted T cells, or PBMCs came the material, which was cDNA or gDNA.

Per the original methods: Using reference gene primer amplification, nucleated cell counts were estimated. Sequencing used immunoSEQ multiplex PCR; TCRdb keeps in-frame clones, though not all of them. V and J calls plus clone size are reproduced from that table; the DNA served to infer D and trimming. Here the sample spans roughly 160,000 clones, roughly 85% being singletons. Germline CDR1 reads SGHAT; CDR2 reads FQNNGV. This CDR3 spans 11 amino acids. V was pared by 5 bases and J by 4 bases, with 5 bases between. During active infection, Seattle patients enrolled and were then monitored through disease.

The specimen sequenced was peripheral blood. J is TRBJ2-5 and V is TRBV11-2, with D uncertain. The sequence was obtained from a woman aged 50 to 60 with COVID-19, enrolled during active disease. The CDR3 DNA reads TGTGCCAGCAGCAACGGAGAGACCCAGTACTTC. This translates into CASSNGETQYF.